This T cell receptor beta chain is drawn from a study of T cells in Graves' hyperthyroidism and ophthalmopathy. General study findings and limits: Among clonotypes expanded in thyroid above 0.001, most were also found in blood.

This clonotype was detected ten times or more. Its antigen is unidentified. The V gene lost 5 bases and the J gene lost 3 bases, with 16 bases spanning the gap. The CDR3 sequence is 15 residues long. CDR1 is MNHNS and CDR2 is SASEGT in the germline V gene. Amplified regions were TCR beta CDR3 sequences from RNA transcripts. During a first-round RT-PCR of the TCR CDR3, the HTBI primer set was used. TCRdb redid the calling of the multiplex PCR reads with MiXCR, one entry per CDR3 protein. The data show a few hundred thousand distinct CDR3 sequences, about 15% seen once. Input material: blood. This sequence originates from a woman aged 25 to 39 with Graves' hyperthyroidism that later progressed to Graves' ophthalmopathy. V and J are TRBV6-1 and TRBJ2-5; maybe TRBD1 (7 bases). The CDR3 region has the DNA TGTGCCAGCAGTTATGATGGAGGGACAGAAGAGACCCAGTACTTC. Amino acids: CASSYDGGTEETQYF.